These 18 T cell receptor beta chains were all obtained from the same sample, sequenced in a study of metastatic and nonmetastatic thyroid tumors. Among the patients, none had received any treatment before thyroid surgery. TCRdb reassembled clones from the PCR reads with MiXCR. The sample includes some 33,000 clones, 15% of them seen just once. The sequenced material came from blood. These receptors originate from a male donor with papillary thyroid cancer or a benign thyroid nodule (not recorded which). Some clones in this sample may be carry-over from other donors' samples.

At least ten counts were recorded for this clone. A read error may produce the germline difference seen at one junction end. Other DNA sequences from this sample encode an identical CDR3 as well. The rearrangement uses TRBV6-1 and TRBJ1-2; D ambiguous. This CDR3 comprises 14 residues. Germline CDR1 and CDR2: MNHNS and SASEGT. For the CDR3, the DNA is TGCGCCAGCAGTGAAGCTTGGTCTAACTATGGCTACACCTTC. The encoded protein is CASSEAWSNYGYTF.

This clone was seen at least ten times. The chain carries TRBV7-8 and TRBJ2-7, with D possibly being TRBD2 (5 bases). The V gene's germline CDR1 is SGHVS and CDR2 FQNEAQ. V dropped 2 bases and J dropped 3 bases, with 17 bases sitting between them. CDR3 size: 16 residues. The CDR3 nucleotides read TGTGCCAGCAGCTTACAGGCCCTAGCCGGCGGCTACGAGCAGTACTTC. This codes for CASSLQALAGGYEQYF.

This rearrangement joins TRBV6-2 or TRBV6-3 to TRBJ2-2; D ambiguous. The V gene's germline CDR1 is MNHEY and CDR2 SVGEGT. V gave up 10 bases and J gave up 12 bases, with 15 bases separating them. This CDR3 is built from 11 residues. This CDR3 reads CATGNTGQLFF. CDR3 DNA: TGTGCCACCGGAAACACCGGTCAGCTGTTTTTT.

This clone came up many times. The chain links TRBV5-8 to TRBJ2-5, with D hard to call. The CDR3 runs 12 residues. Germline CDR1 is SGHTS and CDR2 is YDEGEE. Deletions cut 2 bases from V and 5 bases from J, with 7 bases between. The CDR3 sequence is CASSLYGETQYF. Here the CDR3 DNA reads TGTGCCAGCAGCTTATATGGGGAGACCCAGTACTTC.

This clone was observed at least ten times. CDR3 region: CASSLRVLSYEQYF. In nucleotides, the CDR3 is TGTGCCAGCAGTTTAAGGGTGTTGTCCTACGAGCAGTACTTC. V usage is TRBV12-3 or TRBV12-4 and J usage is TRBJ2-7; D call uncertain. V was shortened by 2 bases and J by 1 base, with 9 bases between the two germline ends. This CDR3 is built from 14 residues.

This clone has ten or more counts. V and J are TRBV5-4 and TRBJ2-2, with 7 bases identical to TRBD1. V lost 3 bases, J lost 4 bases, and 6 bases stayed unmatched. Germline CDR1 reads SGHNT; CDR2 reads YYREEE (reference sequence). CDR3 length: 15 amino acids. In nucleotides, the CDR3 is TGTGCCAGCAGCTATAGGGGGCCTACCACCGGGGAGCTGTTTTTT. This codes for CASSYRGPTTGELFF.

The chain is built from TRBV12-3 or TRBV12-4 and TRBJ2-3, with TRBD2 identical over 14 bases. The J segment lost 2 bases and the V segment lost 7 bases, leaving 14 bases of the junction unmatched. CDR3 length equals 19 residues. CDR3 in DNA: TGTGCCAGCACCCTTTACCCGGGACTAGCGGGGGCGCACACAGATACGCAGTATTTT. Translating it yields CASTLYPGLAGAHTDTQYF.

There are many counts of this clone. J is TRBJ2-7 and V is TRBV10-3; 11 bases agree with TRBD2. Trimming took 4 bases from V and 0 from J; bases not matched to a gene: 5. From germline, CDR1 is ENHRY and CDR2 SYGVKD. This CDR3 contains 16 residues. The CDR3 coding sequence is TGTGCCATCAGTGTCCCTCTAGCGGGGGGCTCCTACGAGCAGTACTTC. Its translation is CAISVPLAGGSYEQYF.

The rearrangement links TRBV7-9 to TRBJ1-1; D is unclear. CDR1 is SEHNR and CDR2 is FQNEAQ in the germline V gene (reference sequence). The CDR3 runs 13 residues. The ends were cut back, 6 bases at V and 5 bases at J, with 13 bases in the middle. CDR3 sequence reads: CASSLATETEAFF. The CDR3 coding sequence is TGTGCCAGCAGTCTTGCCACGGAAACTGAAGCTTTCTTT.

This clone has at least ten counts. The chain couples TRBV19 to TRBJ2-7, with 9 bases lining up with TRBD1. J was trimmed by 3 bases and V by 10 bases; bases with no gene match: 7. Germline V gene data show CDR1 as LNHDA and CDR2 as SQIVND (reference sequence). The CDR3 runs to 13 residues. The chain's CDR3 is CATTGQGIYEQYF. The CDR3 region has the DNA TGTGCCACCACCGGACAGGGGATCTACGAGCAGTACTTC.

Many counts were recorded for this clone. The CDR3 DNA follows: TGTGCCAGCACCCCAGGCAATCAGCCCCAGCATTTT. Its translation is CASTPGNQPQHF. This chain links TRBV28 with TRBJ1-5; D gene unclear. Trimming cost V 7 bases and J 2 bases, with 6 bases left between them. CDR3 length: 12 amino acids. In germline, CDR1 is MDHEN, CDR2 SYDVKM.

This clone was recorded at least ten times. The CDR3: CASRFGGGTDTQYF. CDR3 coding DNA: TGCGCCAGCAGGTTCGGGGGAGGGACAGATACGCAGTATTTT. The J gene is TRBJ2-3, the V gene TRBV5-1; TRBD2 matches 7 bases. The CDR3 length is 14 residues. J was trimmed by 3 bases and V by 5 bases; bases with no gene match: 6. Looked up from germline, CDR1 is SGHRS and CDR2 is YFSETQ.

This clone showed up many times. This chain connects TRBV3-1 to TRBJ2-4; D assignment may be TRBD1 or TRBD2 (5 bases each). Germline-derived CDR1 and CDR2 are LGHDT and YNNKEL (reference sequence). V was clipped by 0 bases and J by 7 bases, with 13 bases between them. The CDR3 loop spans 15 amino acids. This CDR3 reads CASSQDRAGTNIQYF. In DNA, the CDR3 is TGTGCCAGCAGCCAAGATCGGGCAGGGACGAACATTCAGTACTTC.

This clone has a count of ten or more. This sequence joins TRBV5-4 and TRBJ2-6, with a tentative D call TRBD2 (6 bases). V lost 10 bases, J lost 4 bases, and 9 bases lay in between. CDR3 size: 12 residues. Germline values: CDR1 SGHNT, CDR2 YYREEE (reference sequence). The CDR3 coding sequence is TGTGCCTCGGGGGACGGGGCCAACGTCCTGACTTTC. Translating gives CASGDGANVLTF. The variable domain in full, with the rest retrieved from reference TRBV5-4 and TRBJ2-6, is ETGVTQSPTHLIKTRGQQVTLRCSSQSGHNTVSWYQQALGQGPQFIFQYYREEENGRGNFPPRFSGLQFPNYSSELNVNALELDDSALYLCASGDGANVLTFGAGSRLTVL.

As concerns this clone: Other DNA sequences in this specimen translate into the identical CDR3. This chain joins TRBV5-1 and TRBJ2-6; no clear D. The V gene's germline CDR1 is SGHRS and CDR2 YFSETQ. The CDR3 sequence is 15 residues long. The germline V and J ends were trimmed by 3 bases and 2 bases, with 9 bases remaining between them. This chain's CDR3 is CASSYRPAGANVLTF. CDR3 bases: TGCGCCAGCAGCTACCGTCCTGCTGGGGCCAACGTCCTGACTTTC.

A few counts support this clone. This CDR3 reads CASSRGCGYNEQFF. The CDR3 bases are TGTGCCAGTAGTAGAGGTTGTGGTTACAATGAGCAGTTCTTC. This sequence joins TRBV19 and TRBJ2-5; D remains ambiguous. With the DNA end fitting TRBJ2-1 better, the J assignment may be wrong. Looked up from germline, CDR1 is LNHDA and CDR2 is SQIVND (reference sequence). The CDR3 runs to 14 residues.

This clone was counted many times. The V and J genes are TRBV12-3 or TRBV12-4 and TRBJ2-5; D uncertain. V was pared by 6 bases and J by 2 bases, with 10 bases between. This CDR3 contains 13 residues. The CDR3 region has the DNA TGTGCCAGCAGACACCCCACACAAGAGACCCAGTACTTC. Translating it yields CASRHPTQETQYF.

At least ten counts were recorded for this clone. CDR3 region: CASSRGVGAGMNTEAFF. The CDR3 nucleotides are TGTGCCAGCAGCAGGGGTGTGGGGGCTGGGATGAACACTGAAGCTTTCTTT. The rearrangement joins TRBV12-3 or TRBV12-4 to TRBJ1-1; D is possibly TRBD1 (6 bases). Trimming shortened V by 6 bases and J by 0 bases, and 20 bases separated the two germline ends. The CDR3 loop spans 17 amino acids.